The next 7 T cell receptor beta chains were all read from a single sample in a study of T-cell memory formation after mild COVID-19. TCRdb re-analysed the 5' RACE reads in MiXCR, keeping a single row per CDR3 protein. Among around 340,000 distinct CDR3 sequences listed, around 20% were seen once. The sequenced sample was PBMCs or a T cell subset sorted from them (not recorded which). The receptors were sampled from an adult woman who had mild COVID-19 (a few samples of this study predate the infection). Cell type and time point are not known.

This clonotype has at least ten counts. The gene calls are TRBV7-9 and TRBJ2-3; D gene ambiguous. Looked up from germline, CDR1 is SEHNR and CDR2 is FQNEAQ (reference sequence). This CDR3 comprises 16 residues. Trimming removed 1 base from V and 0 bases from J, with 11 bases in between. The CDR3 DNA follows: TGTGCCAGCAGCTTAGAACGCGGACCTAGCACAGATACGCAGTATTTT. Translated: CASSLERGPSTDTQYF.

This rearrangement joins TRBV7-9 to TRBJ1-2, with a weak D call TRBD1 (6 bases). CDR3 size: 18 residues. V was shortened by 3 bases and J by 8 bases, with 28 bases between the two germline ends. Germline CDR1 SEHNR, CDR2 FQNEAQ (reference sequence). The CDR3 nucleotides read TGTGCCAGCAGCTTTGCCCTCGAGGTGACAGGAGGCCGGAACGGCTACACCTTC. Its translation is CASSFALEVTGGRNGYTF.

In this sample, this clonotype turned up many times. The V gene is TRBV29-1, the J gene TRBJ1-2; 7 bases line up with TRBD1. The CDR3 totals 11 residues. Germline V gives CDR1 SQVTM, CDR2 ANQGSEA. Here the CDR3 DNA reads TGCATGCTGGACAGGTCCTATGGCTACACCTTC. It codes for CMLDRSYGYTF. Drawing the rest from reference TRBV29-1 and TRBJ1-2, the complete variable domain is SAVISQKPSRDICQRGTSLTIQCQVDSQVTMMFWYRQQPGQSLTLIATANQGSEATYESGFVIDKFPISRPNLTFSTLTVSNMSPEDSSIYLCMLDRSYGYTFGSGTRLTVV.

V usage is TRBV11-2 and J usage is TRBJ2-7, with a tentative D call TRBD2 (7 bases). CDR3 length equals 15 residues. Trimming took 5 bases from V and 2 from J, leaving 16 bases between them. CDR1 is SGHAT and CDR2 is FQNNGV in the germline V gene. The DNA of the CDR3 is TGTGCCAGCAGCCCCGCCGGCGGGGGCGCCTACGAGCAGTACTTC. This encodes CASSPAGGGAYEQYF.

This rearrangement joins TRBV6-4 to TRBJ2-3; D gene ambiguous. V lost 6 bases to trimming and J lost 0 bases, with 10 bases between them. Germline V CDR1 and CDR2: MRHNA, SNTAGT. The CDR3 is made up of 14 amino acids. The DNA for the CDR3 is TGTGCCAGCAGCGTTAGTGCGAGCACAGATACGCAGTATTTT. As protein: CASSVSASTDTQYF.

This clonotype was seen a few times. The CDR3 sequence: CASSVGWEQYF. The DNA for the CDR3 is TGTGCCAGCAGTGTCGGATGGGAGCAGTACTTC. The chain recombines TRBV2 with TRBJ2-7, with D hard to call. Germline V CDR1 and CDR2: SNHLY, FYNNEI. The CDR3 spans 11 residues. Trimming cost V 4 bases and J 7 bases, with 8 bases left between them. Together with reference TRBV2 and TRBJ2-7, the CDR3 gives the full variable domain: EPEVTQTPSHQVTQMGQEVILRCVPISNHLYFYWYRQILGQKVEFLVSFYNNEISEKSEIFDDQFSVERPDGSNFTLKIRSTKLEDSAMYFCASSVGWEQYFGPGTRLTVT.

V and J are TRBV4-3 and TRBJ2-7; D not resolved. Trimming took 0 bases from V and 4 from J, leaving 10 bases between them. The CDR3 runs to 14 residues. Germline values: CDR1 LGHNA, CDR2 YSLEER. The CDR3 DNA sequence: TGCGCCAGCAGCCAAGAAACGACACATTACGAGCAGTACTTC. The encoded protein is CASSQETTHYEQYF.